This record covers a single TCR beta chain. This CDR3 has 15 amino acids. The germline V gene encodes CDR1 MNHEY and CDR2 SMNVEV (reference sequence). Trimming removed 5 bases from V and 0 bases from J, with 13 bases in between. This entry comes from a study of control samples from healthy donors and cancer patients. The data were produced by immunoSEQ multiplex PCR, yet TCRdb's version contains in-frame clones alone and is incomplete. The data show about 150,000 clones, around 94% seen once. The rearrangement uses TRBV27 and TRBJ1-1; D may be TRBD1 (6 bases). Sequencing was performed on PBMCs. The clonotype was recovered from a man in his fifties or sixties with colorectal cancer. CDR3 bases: TGTGCCAGCAGTCCACAGGGACGGATGAACACTGAAGCTTTCTTT. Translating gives CASSPQGRMNTEAFF.